The source of this T cell receptor beta chain is a study of T cell changes during pregnancy in multiple sclerosis. This clone was counted a single time. Only in-frame clones appear in the TCRdb table, and some are missing; sequencing was by immunoSEQ multiplex PCR. The sample shows some 52,000 clones, around 94% of them seen only once. Trimming took 5 bases from V and 2 from J, leaving 10 bases between them. CDR3 length: 14 amino acids. Germline CDR1 and CDR2: LGHNA and YNFKEQ. The receptor was derived from a female donor with multiple sclerosis, enrolled in a pregnancy study. Sequences were derived from CD4+ T cells from peripheral blood mononuclear cells, sampled before pregnancy. V and J are TRBV4-2 and TRBJ1-5, with a weak D call TRBD1 (6 bases). DNA of the CDR3: TGTGCCAGCAGCTTCCGGACAGGCAATCAGCCCCAGCATTTT. It codes for CASSFRTGNQPQHF.